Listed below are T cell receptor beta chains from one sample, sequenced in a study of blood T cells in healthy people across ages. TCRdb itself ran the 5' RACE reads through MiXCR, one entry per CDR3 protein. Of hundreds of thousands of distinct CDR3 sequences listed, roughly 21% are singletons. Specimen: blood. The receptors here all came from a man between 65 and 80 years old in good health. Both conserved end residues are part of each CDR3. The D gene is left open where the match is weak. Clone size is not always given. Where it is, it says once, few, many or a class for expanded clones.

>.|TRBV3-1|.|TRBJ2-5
TGTGCCAGCAGCTGGAGTAACAAAGAGACCCAGTACTTC
CASSWSNKETQYF
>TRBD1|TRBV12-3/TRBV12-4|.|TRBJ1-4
TGTGCCAGCAGTCCCGACAGGGTGGGGACAACTAATGAAAAACTGTTTTTT
CASSPDRVGTTNEKLFF
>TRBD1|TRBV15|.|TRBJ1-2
TGTGCCACCAACAGGGGTAAAGATGGCTACACCTTC
CATNRGKDGYTF
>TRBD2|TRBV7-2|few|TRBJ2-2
TGTGCCAGCAGCTTGGGCATCGGACGGCCTAGCGGGACCGGGGAGCTGTTTTTT
CASSLGIGRPSGTGELFF
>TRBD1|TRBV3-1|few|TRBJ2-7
TGTGCCAGCAGCCCGAGGACAGGGGGCGCATACGAGCAGTACTTC
CASSPRTGGAYEQYF
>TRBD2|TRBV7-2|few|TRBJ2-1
TGTGCCAGCAGCCCGGGACTAGCCGCCTACAATGAGCAGTTCTTC
CASSPGLAAYNEQFF
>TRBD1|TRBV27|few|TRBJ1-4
TGTGCCAGCAGTCCCCGGACAGGGGCAACTAATGAAAAACTGTTTTTT
CASSPRTGATNEKLFF
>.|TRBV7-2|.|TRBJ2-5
TGTGCCAGCAGCTTAAAGGACGGCCGCCAAGGCTACTTC
CASSLKDGRQGYF
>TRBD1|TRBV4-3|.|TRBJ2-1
TGCGCCAGCAGCCAAGATCATCAGGGGGCAAACAATGAGCAGTTCTTC
CASSQDHQGANNEQFF
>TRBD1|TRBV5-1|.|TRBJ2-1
TGCGCCAGCAGCTCTGGACAGGGTATTTTTGGTGAGCAGTTCTTC
CASSSGQGIFGEQFF
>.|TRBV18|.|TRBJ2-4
TGTGCCAGCTCACCAAGTGACTTGATAGCCAAAAACATTCAGTACTTC
CASSPSDLIAKNIQYF